The clone carrying this T cell receptor (beta chain) was found many times. Its antigen is unknown. TCRdb independently ran MiXCR on the reads; one entry per CDR3 protein. The sample shows about 19,000 distinct CDR3 sequences, around a fifth of them seen only once. The data were taken from a study of lung T cells in sarcoidosis with Löfgren's syndrome. Regarding the study as a whole: Multiple Löfgren's syndrome patients reportedly shared TRAV12-1 and TRBV2 CDR3 motifs, suggesting public CD4+ TCRs. Löfgren's syndrome patients reportedly showed greatest TRAV12-1 and TRBV2 expansion versus controls. TRAV12-1 preferentially paired with TRBV2, with homologous CDR3s.

The ends lost 7 bases at V and 2 bases at J; junction bases unmatched: 7. The CDR3 is 14 amino acids. Germline-derived CDR1 and CDR2 are MDHEN and SYDVKM. Sequencing was performed on CD4+ T cells from bronchoalveolar lavage. This clonotype originated in a human donor with sarcoidosis (Löfgren's syndrome or another form), or a control subject (not recorded which). The V gene is TRBV28, the J gene TRBJ2-5; 7 positions match TRBD1. The CDR3 DNA sequence: TGTGCCAGCACCTCCGGGACAGCTCAAGAGACCCAGTACTTC. It yields the protein CASTSGTAQETQYF.